This T cell receptor (beta chain) was found in a study of T cell responses to AZD1222 COVID-19 vaccine. V dropped 2 bases and J dropped 4 bases, with 14 bases sitting between them. Germline CDR1 reads MNHNY; CDR2 reads SVGAGI (reference sequence). CDR3 size: 15 residues. The data were produced by immunoSEQ multiplex PCR, yet TCRdb's version contains in-frame clones alone and is incomplete. The sample lists 95,000 to 100,000 clones; around 84% were seen once. This chain joins TRBV6-6 and TRBJ1-2; D unclear. The sequence derives from an adult in good health. Sample: peripheral blood, taken on day 0 of AZD1222 vaccination. Here the CDR3 DNA reads TGTGCCAGCAGTTACCCCGGACGGAGCACCTATGGCTACACCTTC. This sequence encodes CASSYPGRSTYGYTF.